This T cell receptor beta chain comes out of a study of T cell responses to AZD1222 COVID-19 vaccine. Whole-study context: Doses given second, at about 4 or about 12 weeks, were pooled. Whole-study findings and limits: As reported, nearly half of all spike-specific TCRs target variant regions that are unmutated. Spike-specific TCR breadth and depth both grew after two AZD1222 doses.

The CDR3 is 12 residues long. Looked up from germline, CDR1 is MNHEY and CDR2 is SMNVEV (reference sequence). Trimming cost V 2 bases and J 8 bases, with 9 bases left between them. The table came from immunoSEQ multiplex PCR; TCRdb's copy has only in-frame clones and leaves some out. This sample carries 150,000 or so clones, over 75% of them seen once, and the ten largest clones take 1.4%. In its sample, this clone was seen once. What it binds is unknown. The clonotype originates from an adult in good health. This sequence joins TRBV27 and TRBJ1-1, with D perhaps TRBD1 (5 bases). Sequencing was performed on peripheral blood, taken on day 0 of AZD1222 vaccination. This CDR3 reads CASSLTGGEAFF. The CDR3 DNA follows: TGTGCCAGCAGTTTAACCGGGGGGGAAGCTTTCTTT.